This TCR beta chain comes out of a study of response to subunit inactivated influenza vaccine. Ten or more counts support this clonotype. MiXCR, run by TCRdb on the RT-PCR reads, gives a single entry per CDR3 protein. The sample contains some 570,000 distinct CDR3 sequences, 11% of which appear only once. This CDR3 contains 15 residues. V lost 6 bases, J lost 7 bases, and 21 bases lay in between. This sample also appeared in a second study, on T cells expressing NK-cell markers. This second study says: UMI-tagged 5'RACE template switching yielded the TCR beta cDNA. Seven of the eight sequenced donors were HCMV-seropositive; one was seronegative. These clonotypes additionally ranked first within the CD3+CD56-NKG2C+ fraction of a handful of donors.

This specimen consisted of PBMCs from blood, obtained on the day of vaccination. The chain recombines TRBV12-3 or TRBV12-4 with TRBJ2-5; D is perhaps TRBD1 or TRBD2 (5 bases each). The clonotype comes from a man in his forties or fifties who received an inactivated influenza vaccine. CDR3 protein: CASRVGGATQGTQYF. The CDR3 coding sequence is TGTGCCAGCAGAGTTGGGGGAGCCACTCAGGGGACCCAGTACTTC.